These 2 T cell receptor beta chains share one sample of origin, sequenced in a study of shared clonotypes between healthy human individuals (TCRdb year 2020). Libraries were constructed by the immunoSEQ multiplex PCR assay. Held by TCRdb, this immuneACCESS table contains in-frame sequences only and omits some clones. Under half of the omission traces to an unresolved V gene where checked; the cause of the rest is unknown. This sample lists about 1 million clones; around 78% were detected once. The top ten constitute about 0.52% of the sample. Sequences were obtained from memory CD4+ T cells from PBMCs. Reading the label with the study, this specimen's cell subset or site is: CD45RA-negative fraction. Receptor source: a man in his late teens or twenties in good health. Some clones in this sample may be carry-over from other donors' samples.

The rearrangement joins TRBV7-2 to TRBJ2-3, with no clear D. CDR3 size: 14 residues. Trimming shortened V by 6 bases and J by 1 base, and 11 bases separated the two germline ends. The germline V gene has CDR1 SGHTA and CDR2 FQGNSA. This CDR3 is CASSFQVGTDTQYF. CDR3 DNA sequence: TGTGCCAGCAGTTTTCAGGTGGGCACAGATACGCAGTATTTT.

The V and J genes are TRBV7-9 and TRBJ2-3; D perhaps matches TRBD2 (6 bases). Germline V gene lookup returns CDR1 SEHNR and CDR2 FQNEAQ (reference sequence). The ends were cut back, 5 bases at V and 5 bases at J, with 8 bases in the middle. The CDR3 extends over 12 amino acids. CDR3 amino acids: CASSPGRDTQYF. The CDR3 coding sequence is TGTGCCAGCAGCCCCGGGAGAGATACGCAGTATTTT.